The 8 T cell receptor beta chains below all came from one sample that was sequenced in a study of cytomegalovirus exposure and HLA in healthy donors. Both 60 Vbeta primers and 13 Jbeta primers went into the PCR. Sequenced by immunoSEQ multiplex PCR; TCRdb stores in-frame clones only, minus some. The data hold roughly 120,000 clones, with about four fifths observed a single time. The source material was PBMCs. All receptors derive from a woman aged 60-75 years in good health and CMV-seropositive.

The CDR3 region is CASSRSQGSWQDTQYF. The DNA of the CDR3 is TGTGCCAGTAGCAGGTCCCAGGGGTCGTGGCAAGATACGCAGTATTTT. This chain connects TRBV19 to TRBJ2-3; D is possibly TRBD1 (6 bases). The CDR3 spans 16 residues. CDR1 is LNHDA and CDR2 is SQIVND in the germline V gene (reference sequence). Trimming pared 6 bases from V and 5 bases from J, leaving 21 bases between.

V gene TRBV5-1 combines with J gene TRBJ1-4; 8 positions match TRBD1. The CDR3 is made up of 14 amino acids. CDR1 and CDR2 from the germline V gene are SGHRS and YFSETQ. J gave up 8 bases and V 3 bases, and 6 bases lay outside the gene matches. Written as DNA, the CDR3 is TGCGCCAGCAGCTCCCAGGGGGCAAAAGAAAAACTGTTTTTT. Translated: CASSSQGAKEKLFF.

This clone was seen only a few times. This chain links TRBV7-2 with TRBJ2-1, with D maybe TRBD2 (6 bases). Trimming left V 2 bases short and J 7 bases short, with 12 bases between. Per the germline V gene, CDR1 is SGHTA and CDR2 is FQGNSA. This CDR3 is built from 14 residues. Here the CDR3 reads CASSLSGVGNEQFF. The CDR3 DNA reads TGTGCCAGCAGCTTATCGGGGGTTGGAAATGAGCAGTTCTTC.

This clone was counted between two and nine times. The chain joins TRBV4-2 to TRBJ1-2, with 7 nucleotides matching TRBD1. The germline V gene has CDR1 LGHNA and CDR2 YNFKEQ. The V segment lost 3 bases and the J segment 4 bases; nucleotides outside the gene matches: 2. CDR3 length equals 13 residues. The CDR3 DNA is TGTGCCAGCAGCCAGGGGACAGTCTATGGCTACACCTTC. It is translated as CASSQGTVYGYTF.

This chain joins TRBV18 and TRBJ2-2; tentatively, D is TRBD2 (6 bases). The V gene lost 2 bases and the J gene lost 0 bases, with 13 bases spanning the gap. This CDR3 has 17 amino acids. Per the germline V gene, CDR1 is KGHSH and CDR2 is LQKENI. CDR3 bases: TGTGCCAGCTCACCAAACGCGGGACTGTCGAACACCGGGGAGCTGTTTTTT. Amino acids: CASSPNAGLSNTGELFF.

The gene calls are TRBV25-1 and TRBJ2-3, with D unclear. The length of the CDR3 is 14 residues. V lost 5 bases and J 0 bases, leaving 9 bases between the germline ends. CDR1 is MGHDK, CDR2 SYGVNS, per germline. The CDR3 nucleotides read TGTGCCAGCAGTAAGATAGAAAGCACAGATACGCAGTATTTT. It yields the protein CASSKIESTDTQYF.

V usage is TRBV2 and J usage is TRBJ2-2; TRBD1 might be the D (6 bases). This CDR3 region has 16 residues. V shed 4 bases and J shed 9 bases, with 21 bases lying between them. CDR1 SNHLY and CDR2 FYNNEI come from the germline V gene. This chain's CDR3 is CASSARQAVSSRELFF. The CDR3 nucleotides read TGTGCCAGCAGTGCCCGACAGGCCGTCTCTTCGAGGGAGCTGTTTTTT.

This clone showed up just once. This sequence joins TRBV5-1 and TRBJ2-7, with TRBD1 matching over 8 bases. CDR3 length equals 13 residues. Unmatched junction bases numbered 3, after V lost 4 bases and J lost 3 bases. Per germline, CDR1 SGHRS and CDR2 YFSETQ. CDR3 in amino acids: CASSKDRVYEQYF. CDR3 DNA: TGCGCCAGCAGCAAGGACAGGGTCTACGAGCAGTACTTC.